This T cell receptor (beta chain) was identified during a study of CD8+ T cells in alopecia areata. Regarding treatment: oral pan-JAK inhibitor, 5-10 mg twice daily. This clone was counted only a few times. The authors extracted RNA and reverse transcribed it into cDNA as the sequencing template. Libraries were prepared by immunoSEQ multiplex PCR; TCRdb keeps only in-frame clonotypes and omits some of them. The sample has 130,000 or so clones, roughly nine tenths seen once. The TCR originated in a human donor with alopecia areata. This sample comprised CD8+ T cells sorted from blood, obtained at week 4, from a patient treated with tofacitinib.

Written as DNA, the CDR3 is TGTGCCAGCAGCGAAGGGGTAGCGGCCACCTACGAGCAGTACTTC. This translates into CASSEGVAATYEQYF. The chain recombines TRBV9 with TRBJ2-7; a weak D match, TRBD2 (6 bases). Per germline, CDR1 SGDLS and CDR2 YYNGEE. V lost 3 bases to trimming and J lost 2 bases, with 15 bases between them. The CDR3 extends over 15 amino acids.